One sample yielded the 26 T cell receptor beta chains listed below, sequenced in a study of shared clonotypes between healthy human individuals. Using immunoSEQ multiplex PCR, the repertoire was profiled, and TCRdb retains in-frame clones only, with some absent. This sample has 1,400,000 or so clones, with around 98.5% found just once. Sample: naive CD4+ T cells sorted from blood. Subset here: CD45RA+ positively selected. The receptors shown here come from a man younger than 40 in good health.

J is TRBJ2-5 and V is TRBV7-2; D is perhaps TRBD1 (6 bases). The CDR3 runs to 15 residues. Germline CDR1 is SGHTA and CDR2 is FQGNSA. V was trimmed by 2 bases and J by 5 bases, leaving 15 bases between them. Here the CDR3 reads CASSLLQGRRETQYF. CDR3 nucleotide sequence: TGTGCCAGCAGCTTACTGCAGGGGAGAAGGGAGACCCAGTACTTC.

The chain recombines TRBV28 with TRBJ2-6; D ambiguous. The CDR3 totals 13 residues. The V end was cut by 10 bases, the J end by 0 bases, with 7 bases between. CDR1 and CDR2 (germline): MDHEN, SYDVKM. The CDR3 coding sequence is TGTGCCACCCGCAGCTCTGGGGCCAACGTCCTGACTTTC. Encoded protein: CATRSSGANVLTF.

The J gene is TRBJ2-1, the V gene TRBV7-9; 7 bases are shared with TRBD2. CDR1 is SEHNR and CDR2 is FQNEAQ in the germline V gene (reference sequence). J was trimmed by 6 bases and V by 2 bases; bases with no gene match: 7. This CDR3 contains 15 residues. CDR3 bases: TGTGCCAGCAGCTTAAAGGCGGGAGATCCCAATGAGCAGTTCTTC. Translating gives CASSLKAGDPNEQFF.

This chain connects TRBV7-7 to TRBJ2-5, with D possibly being TRBD2 (5 bases). The length of the CDR3 is 14 residues. Trimming took 6 bases from V and 6 from J, leaving 17 bases between them. In germline, CDR1 is SSHAT, CDR2 FNYEAQ (reference sequence). The CDR3 region has the DNA TGTGCCAGCAGTTTGAACCTAGCTATTCAGACCCAGTACTTC. Its protein product is CASSLNLAIQTQYF.

This clone has just one count. The chain's CDR3 is CASSPPGGPTGYTF. The CDR3 DNA sequence: TGTGCCAGCAGTCCTCCCGGGGGGCCAACGGGCTACACCTTC. The J gene is TRBJ1-2, the V gene TRBV9, with D tentatively TRBD1 (6 bases). V was shortened by 5 bases and J by 8 bases, with 19 bases between the two germline ends. CDR1 and CDR2 from the germline V gene are SGDLS and YYNGEE. There are 14 residues in the CDR3.

The rearrangement joins TRBV14 to TRBJ2-2; D is unclear. Germline CDR1 and CDR2: SGHDN and FVKESK. V was shortened by 4 bases and J by 4 bases, with 16 bases between the two germline ends. CDR3 length: 16 residues. The CDR3: CASSLLGRGGTGELFF. CDR3 in DNA: TGTGCCAGCAGCCTGCTGGGTCGCGGTGGCACCGGGGAGCTGTTTTTT.

This chain joins TRBV11-2 and TRBJ1-1; 9 bases match TRBD1. CDR1 SGHAT and CDR2 FQNNGV come from the germline V gene. The CDR3 contains 14 residues. V lost 2 bases, J lost 10 bases, and 8 bases stayed unmatched. CDR3 DNA: TGTGCCAGCAGCTTAAGGGGACAGGGATCTTCAGCTTTCTTT. It codes for CASSLRGQGSSAFF.

The chain combines TRBV5-1 with TRBJ2-5, with D unclear. This CDR3 has 16 residues. Germline CDR1 and CDR2: SGHRS and YFSETQ. Trimming took 4 bases from V and 5 from J, leaving 21 bases between them. The CDR3 region is CASSHISASGRETQYF. CDR3 bases: TGCGCCAGCAGCCACATCTCCGCCTCGGGCAGGGAGACCCAGTACTTC.

The chain recombines TRBV5-6 with TRBJ2-7; 7 nucleotides align to TRBD1. This CDR3 is 14 amino acids long. Germline loops: CDR1 SGHDT, CDR2 YYEEEE. V was clipped by 8 bases and J by 0 bases; unmatched bases: 8. The CDR3 loop is CASNRGRSSYEQYF. The CDR3 bases are TGTGCCAGTAACAGGGGACGGAGCTCCTACGAGCAGTACTTC.

As DNA, the CDR3 is TGCGCCAGCAGCCAAATACAGGGGGCGGATGAAAAACTGTTTTTT. Translation: CASSQIQGADEKLFF. This chain joins TRBV4-3 and TRBJ1-4, with 9 bases that match TRBD1. This CDR3 region has 15 residues. The V and J ends lost 2 bases and 6 bases, in that order; junction bases with no gene match: 4. The germline gives CDR1 LGHNA, CDR2 YSLEER.

The chain has TRBV7-2 and TRBJ1-1, with no clear D. Germline V CDR1 and CDR2: SGHTA, FQGNSA. This CDR3 is 14 amino acids long. V was clipped by 4 bases and J by 1 base, with 10 bases between them. CDR3: CASSYTATNTEAFF. The CDR3 region has the DNA TGTGCCAGCAGCTACACAGCTACGAACACTGAAGCTTTCTTT. The whole variable domain, filled in from reference TRBV7-2 and TRBJ1-1, reads GAGVSQSPSNKVTEKGKDVELRCDPISGHTALYWYRQSLGQGLEFLIYFQGNSAPDKSGLPSDRFSAERTGGSVSTLTIQRTQQEDSAVYLCASSYTATNTEAFFGQGTRLTVV.

The J gene is TRBJ2-1, the V gene TRBV7-2; TRBD2 matches at 10 bases. This CDR3 contains 14 residues. The V and J ends lost 4 bases and 3 bases, in that order; junction bases with no gene match: 0. The germline V gene encodes CDR1 SGHTA and CDR2 FQGNSA. DNA for the CDR3: TGTGCCAGCAGCTGGACTAGCGGCTACAATGAGCAGTTCTTC. The encoded protein is CASSWTSGYNEQFF.

The chain carries TRBV6-1 and TRBJ1-5; no clear D. The V end was cut by 6 bases, the J end by 4 bases, with 7 bases between. CDR3 length: 12 residues. CDR1 is MNHNS and CDR2 is SASEGT in the germline V gene. CDR3 coding DNA: TGTGCCAGCAGGGCCCAGAATCAGCCCCAGCATTTT. It specifies CASRAQNQPQHF.

The chain links TRBV27 to TRBJ2-1; D gene uncertain. Germline V gene sequence: CDR1 MNHEY, CDR2 SMNVEV (reference sequence). The CDR3 runs to 13 residues. Trimming stripped 3 bases from V and 3 bases from J, with 6 bases between. The CDR3 region has the DNA TGTGCCAGCAGTTTTACCGGCTACAATGAGCAGTTCTTC. Protein product: CASSFTGYNEQFF.

The genes are TRBV14 and TRBJ2-3, with 8 bases identical to TRBD1. The germline CDR1 and CDR2 sequences are SGHDN and FVKESK. Trimming removed 7 bases from V and 6 bases from J; junction bases left unmatched: 6. CDR3 length equals 13 residues. For the CDR3, the DNA is TGTGCCAGCACCCGGGACAGGACTGATACGCAGTATTTT. The encoded protein is CASTRDRTDTQYF.

To note about this clone: Other DNA sequences in the same sample also yield this CDR3. The V and J genes are TRBV7-2 and TRBJ1-1; D remains ambiguous. The V end lost 3 bases, the J end lost 1 base, and 9 bases lay between the germline ends. The CDR3 sequence is 14 residues long. Germline V CDR1 and CDR2: SGHTA, FQGNSA. CDR3 bases: TGTGCCAGCAGCTTGTCTCCAGGGAACACTGAAGCTTTCTTT. Translated: CASSLSPGNTEAFF.

V and J are TRBV7-2 and TRBJ2-7; D may be TRBD1 or TRBD2 (6 bases each). The V gene lost 1 base and the J gene lost 3 bases, with 22 bases spanning the gap. The CDR3 length is 18 residues. The germline gives CDR1 SGHTA, CDR2 FQGNSA. Here the CDR3 DNA reads TGTGCCAGCAGCTTAGGGGTTGCAGGGAGGACAGTCGGCTACGAGCAGTACTTC. Its translation: CASSLGVAGRTVGYEQYF.

V is TRBV7-9 and J is TRBJ2-1; 11 positions match TRBD2. The germline V gene encodes CDR1 SEHNR and CDR2 FQNEAQ (reference sequence). This CDR3 has 17 amino acids. V shed 3 bases, J shed 1 base, and the junction held 5 bases outside the gene matches. CDR3 nucleotides: TGTGCCAGCAGCTTGACTAGCGGGAATAGGTCCTACAATGAGCAGTTCTTC. Translation gives CASSLTSGNRSYNEQFF. The entire variable domain, with the rest obtained from reference TRBV7-9 and TRBJ2-1, is as follows: DTGVSQNPRHKITKRGQNVTFRCDPISEHNRLYWYRQTLGQGPEFLTYFQNEAQLEKSRLLSDRFSAERPKGSFSTLEIQRTEQGDSAMYLCASSLTSGNRSYNEQFFGPGTRLTVL.

This chain joins TRBV7-6 and TRBJ2-5; TRBD2 is a possible D gene (7 bases). Germline assignment: CDR1 SGHVS and CDR2 FNYEAQ. The CDR3 is made up of 17 amino acids. V shed 1 base and J shed 5 bases, with 20 bases lying between them. DNA for the CDR3: TGTGCCAGCAGCTTAGGGACCAGCGGGACACTGACGGAGACCCAGTACTTC. Amino acid sequence: CASSLGTSGTLTETQYF. Full variable domain (outside the CDR3, taken from reference TRBV7-6 and TRBJ2-5): GAGVSQSPRYKVTKRGQDVALRCDPISGHVSLYWYRQALGQGPEFLTYFNYEAQQDKSGLPNDRFSAERPEGSISTLTIQRTEQRDSAMYRCASSLGTSGTLTETQYFGPGTRLLVL.

This sequence joins TRBV18 and TRBJ2-1; 7 bases align to TRBD1. The V segment lost 0 bases and the J segment 6 bases; nucleotides outside the gene matches: 8. The CDR3 has 16 amino acids. Germline lookup yields CDR1 KGHSH and CDR2 LQKENI. The DNA for the CDR3 is TGTGCCAGCTCACCACCGAAGCCCAGGGGGAGCAATGAGCAGTTCTTC. Protein product: CASSPPKPRGSNEQFF. Full variable domain (rest looked up from reference TRBV18 and TRBJ2-1): NAGVMQNPRHLVRRRGQEARLRCSPMKGHSHVYWYRQLPEEGLKFMVYLQKENIIDESGMPKERFSAEFPKEGPSILRIQQVVRGDSAAYFCASSPPKPRGSNEQFFGPGTRLTVL.

This clone was recorded once. The chain joins TRBV19 to TRBJ1-5; the D is unclear. Trimming pared 3 bases from V and 1 base from J, leaving 10 bases between. Germline assignment: CDR1 LNHDA and CDR2 SQIVND (reference sequence). This CDR3 is 15 amino acids long. Here the CDR3 reads CASSMVVGSNQPQHF. CDR3 coding DNA: TGTGCCAGTAGTATGGTAGTAGGGAGCAATCAGCCCCAGCATTTT.

This clone has only one observation. V usage is TRBV9 and J usage is TRBJ2-3, with a tentative D call TRBD2 (6 bases). CDR1 SGDLS and CDR2 YYNGEE come from the germline V gene. The CDR3 has 16 residues. Trimming shortened V by 0 bases and J by 4 bases, and 15 bases separated the two germline ends. CDR3 DNA sequence: TGTGCCAGCAGCGTAGCTCTGGGGACTCCTGCAGATACGCAGTATTTT. Protein sequence: CASSVALGTPADTQYF. Based on the CDR3 plus reference TRBV9 and TRBJ2-3, the full variable domain is DSGVTQTPKHLITATGQRVTLRCSPRSGDLSVYWYQQSLDQGLQFLIQYYNGEERAKGNILERFSAQQFPDLHSELNLSSLELGDSALYFCASSVALGTPADTQYFGPGTRLTVL.

The chain combines TRBV11-3 with TRBJ2-2, with D possibly being TRBD2 (6 bases). The germline V gene has CDR1 SGHNT and CDR2 YENEEA. Trimming took off 5 bases at V and 5 bases at J, with 18 bases between the two ends. The CDR3 runs 16 residues. The CDR3 DNA sequence: TGTGCCAGCAGCAACCCCCTCCTAGGAGGGACCGGGGAGCTGTTTTTT. Its translation: CASSNPLLGGTGELFF.

The rearrangement links TRBV28 to TRBJ1-5, with D possibly TRBD1 on 5 matching bases. The CDR3 runs 15 residues. Trimming took off 6 bases at V and 2 bases at J, with 14 bases between the two ends. Germline CDR1 MDHEN, CDR2 SYDVKM. CDR3 sequence: CASSPMGPGNQPQHF. The CDR3, as DNA: TGTGCCAGCAGCCCGATGGGGCCGGGCAATCAGCCCCAGCATTTT.

This chain joins TRBV14 and TRBJ2-7; D unresolved. The CDR3 contains 13 residues. From germline, CDR1 is SGHDN and CDR2 FVKESK. V lost 1 base and J lost 3, with 7 bases in between. CDR3 bases: TGTGCCAGCAGCCAAGGCGGATTCTACGAGCAGTACTTC. Its protein is CASSQGGFYEQYF.

The chain joins TRBV30 to TRBJ2-5; 8 nucleotides line up with TRBD2. Germline CDR1 and CDR2: GTSNPN and SVGIG (reference sequence). The junction had 8 bases not matched to a gene; V was cut back by 4 bases and J by 4 bases. This CDR3 has 14 residues. The CDR3 region has the DNA TGTGCCTGGAACCCCCGGGGGGGCCGAGAGACCCAGTACTTC. Its translation is CAWNPRGGRETQYF.